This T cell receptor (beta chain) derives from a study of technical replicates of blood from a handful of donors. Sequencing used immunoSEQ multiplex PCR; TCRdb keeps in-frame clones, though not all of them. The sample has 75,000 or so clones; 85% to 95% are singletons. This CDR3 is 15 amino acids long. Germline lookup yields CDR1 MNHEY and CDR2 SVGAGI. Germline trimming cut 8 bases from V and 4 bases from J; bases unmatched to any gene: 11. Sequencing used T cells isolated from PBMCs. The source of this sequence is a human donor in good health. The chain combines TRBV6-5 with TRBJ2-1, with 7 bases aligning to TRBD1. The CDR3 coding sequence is TGTGCCAGCGCCTCGGCGGACAGGCCTTACAATGAGCAGTTCTTC. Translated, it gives CASASADRPYNEQFF.